This TCR beta chain was retrieved from a study of shared clonotypes between healthy human individuals. Under the authors' procedure: Filtering was not the same, since immunoSEQ gave junction-only sequences without quality scores. Assay used: immunoSEQ multiplex PCR; TCRdb lists only in-frame clones, some missing. Clone size and the V and J calls come from that table; the DNA yielded D and trimming. The sample includes 1.4 million to 1.5 million clones, roughly 96% of them seen just once. Only Caucasian adults living in Nashville, Tennessee made up the donor group. In this sample, this clone turned up once. Other DNA variants within this sample encode the same CDR3. V shed 3 bases and J shed 0 bases, with 5 bases lying between them. CDR3 size: 13 residues. In germline, CDR1 is MDHEN, CDR2 SYDVKM.

This rearrangement joins TRBV28 to TRBJ1-1; D not resolved. The sequence derives from a man aged 30-40 years in good health. Sequenced sample: naive CD4+ T cells sorted from blood. As to subset: CD45RA+ positively selected. CDR3 in amino acids: CASSLLMNTEAFF. The CDR3 bases are TGTGCCAGCAGTTTGTTAATGAACACTGAAGCTTTCTTT. The full variable domain, rest sourced from reference TRBV28 and TRBJ1-1, is DVKVTQSSRYLVKRTGEKVFLECVQDMDHENMFWYRQDPGLGLRLIYFSYDVKMKEKGDIPEGYSVSREKKERFSLILESASTNQTSMYLCASSLLMNTEAFFGQGTRLTVV.